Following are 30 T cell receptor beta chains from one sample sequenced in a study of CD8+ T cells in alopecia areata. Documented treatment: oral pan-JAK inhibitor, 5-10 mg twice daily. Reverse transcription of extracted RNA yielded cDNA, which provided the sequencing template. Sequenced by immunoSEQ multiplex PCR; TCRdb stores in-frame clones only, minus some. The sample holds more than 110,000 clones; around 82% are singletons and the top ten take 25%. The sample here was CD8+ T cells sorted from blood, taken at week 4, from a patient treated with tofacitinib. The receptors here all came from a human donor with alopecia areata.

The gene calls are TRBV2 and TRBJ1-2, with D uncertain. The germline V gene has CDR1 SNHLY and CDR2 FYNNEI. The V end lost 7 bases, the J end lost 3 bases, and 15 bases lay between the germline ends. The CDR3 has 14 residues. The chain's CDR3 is CASTPGGQYYGYTF. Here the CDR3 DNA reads TGTGCCAGCACCCCAGGAGGGCAGTACTATGGCTACACCTTC. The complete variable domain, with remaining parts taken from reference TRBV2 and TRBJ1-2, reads EPEVTQTPSHQVTQMGQEVILRCVPISNHLYFYWYRQILGQKVEFLVSFYNNEISEKSEIFDDQFSVERPDGSNFTLKIRSTKLEDSAMYFCASTPGGQYYGYTFGSGTRLTVV.

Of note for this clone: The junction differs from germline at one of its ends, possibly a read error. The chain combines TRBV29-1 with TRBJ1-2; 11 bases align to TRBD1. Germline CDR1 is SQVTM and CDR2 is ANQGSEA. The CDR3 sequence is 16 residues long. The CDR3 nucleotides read TGCAGCGTTCAAGACCGGGACAGGGGGTCCTCCTATGGCTACACCTTC. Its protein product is CSVQDRDRGSSYGYTF.

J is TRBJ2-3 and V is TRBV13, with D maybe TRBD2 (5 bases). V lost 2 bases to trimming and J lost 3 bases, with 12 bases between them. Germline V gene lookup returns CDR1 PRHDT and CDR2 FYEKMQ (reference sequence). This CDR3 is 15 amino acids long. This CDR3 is CASSLNWRVTDTQYF. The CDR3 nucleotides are TGTGCCAGCAGCTTAAACTGGCGGGTTACAGATACGCAGTATTTT.

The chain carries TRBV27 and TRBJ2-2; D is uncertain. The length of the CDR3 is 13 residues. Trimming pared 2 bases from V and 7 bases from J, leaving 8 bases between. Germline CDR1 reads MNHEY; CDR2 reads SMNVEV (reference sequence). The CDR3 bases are TGTGCCAGCAGTTTAAATTTTTACGGGGAGCTGTTTTTT. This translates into CASSLNFYGELFF.

The CDR3 bases are TGTGCCAGCAGCCCAGGGGGCCGAAGTGAAAAACTGTTTTTT. Protein sequence: CASSPGGRSEKLFF. J is TRBJ1-4 and V is TRBV6-5; TRBD1 matches at 8 bases. From germline, CDR1 is MNHEY and CDR2 SVGAGI. With V trimmed by 6 bases and J by 7 bases, 7 bases remained unmatched. The CDR3 sequence is 14 residues long.

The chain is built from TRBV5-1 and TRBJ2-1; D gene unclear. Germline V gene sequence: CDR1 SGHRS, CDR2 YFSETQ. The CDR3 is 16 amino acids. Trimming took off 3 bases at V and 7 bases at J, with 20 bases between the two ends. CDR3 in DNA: TGCGCCAGCAGCTCCTTTGCGGAGACGCGCCAGAATGAGCAGTTCTTC. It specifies CASSSFAETRQNEQFF.

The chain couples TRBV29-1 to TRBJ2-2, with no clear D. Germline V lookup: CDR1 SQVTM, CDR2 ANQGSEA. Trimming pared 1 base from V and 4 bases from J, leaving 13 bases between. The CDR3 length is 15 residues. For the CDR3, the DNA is TGCAGCGTTGAAGGGGTTCCATTTTCCACCGGGGAGCTGTTTTTT. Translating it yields CSVEGVPFSTGELFF.

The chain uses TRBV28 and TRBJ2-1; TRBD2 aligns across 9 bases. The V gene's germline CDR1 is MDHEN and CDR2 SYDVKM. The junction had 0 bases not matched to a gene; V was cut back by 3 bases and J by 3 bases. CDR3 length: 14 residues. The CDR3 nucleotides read TGTGCCAGCAGTTTGCGGGGGGGCTACAATGAGCAGTTCTTC. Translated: CASSLRGGYNEQFF.

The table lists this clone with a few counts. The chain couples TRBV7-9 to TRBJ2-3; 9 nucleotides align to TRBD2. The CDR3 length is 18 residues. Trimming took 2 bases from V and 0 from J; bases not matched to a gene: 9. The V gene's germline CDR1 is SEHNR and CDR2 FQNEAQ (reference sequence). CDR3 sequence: CASSLPPMTSGSTDTQYF. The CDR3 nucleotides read TGTGCCAGCAGCTTACCCCCGATGACTAGCGGTAGCACAGATACGCAGTATTTT.

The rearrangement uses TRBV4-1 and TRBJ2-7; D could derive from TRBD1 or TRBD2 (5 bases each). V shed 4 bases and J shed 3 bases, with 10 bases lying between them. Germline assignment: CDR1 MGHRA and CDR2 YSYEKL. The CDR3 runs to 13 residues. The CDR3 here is CASSLLGDYEQYF. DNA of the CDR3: TGCGCCAGCAGCCTTCTGGGGGACTACGAGCAGTACTTC.

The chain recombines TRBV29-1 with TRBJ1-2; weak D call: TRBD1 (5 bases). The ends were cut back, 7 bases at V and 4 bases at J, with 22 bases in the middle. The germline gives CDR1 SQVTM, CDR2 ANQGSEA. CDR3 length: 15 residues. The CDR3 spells CSADEQVGKGYGYTF. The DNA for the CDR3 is TGCAGCGCTGACGAACAGGTGGGAAAGGGCTATGGCTACACCTTC. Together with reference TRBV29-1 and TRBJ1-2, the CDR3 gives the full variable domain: SAVISQKPSRDICQRGTSLTIQCQVDSQVTMMFWYRQQPGQSLTLIATANQGSEATYESGFVIDKFPISRPNLTFSTLTVSNMSPEDSSIYLCSADEQVGKGYGYTFGSGTRLTVV.

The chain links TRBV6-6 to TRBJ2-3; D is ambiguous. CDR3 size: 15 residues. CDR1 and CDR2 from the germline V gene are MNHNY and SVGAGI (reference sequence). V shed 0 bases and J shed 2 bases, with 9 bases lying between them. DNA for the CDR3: TGTGCCAGCAGTTACTCGAGTCAGAACACAGATACGCAGTATTTT. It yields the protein CASSYSSQNTDTQYF.

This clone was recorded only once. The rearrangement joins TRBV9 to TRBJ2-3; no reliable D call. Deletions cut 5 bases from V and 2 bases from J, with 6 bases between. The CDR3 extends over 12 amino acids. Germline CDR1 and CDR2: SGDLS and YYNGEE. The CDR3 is CASRQDTDTQYF. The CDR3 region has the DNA TGTGCCAGCAGGCAGGACACAGATACGCAGTATTTT. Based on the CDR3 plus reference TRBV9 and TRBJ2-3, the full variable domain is DSGVTQTPKHLITATGQRVTLRCSPRSGDLSVYWYQQSLDQGLQFLIQYYNGEERAKGNILERFSAQQFPDLHSELNLSSLELGDSALYFCASRQDTDTQYFGPGTRLTVL.

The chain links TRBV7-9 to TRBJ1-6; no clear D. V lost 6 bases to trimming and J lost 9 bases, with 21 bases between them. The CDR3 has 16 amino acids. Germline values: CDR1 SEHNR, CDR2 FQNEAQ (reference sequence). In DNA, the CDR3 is TGTGCCAGCAGTAGAGCGAGCGGGCCACAATCTTCACCCCTCCACTTT. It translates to CASSRASGPQSSPLHF.

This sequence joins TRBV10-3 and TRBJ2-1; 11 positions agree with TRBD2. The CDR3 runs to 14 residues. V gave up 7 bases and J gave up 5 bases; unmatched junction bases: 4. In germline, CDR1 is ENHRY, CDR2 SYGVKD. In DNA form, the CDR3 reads TGTGCCATCAAGGGACTAGCGGACCACAATGAGCAGTTCTTC. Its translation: CAIKGLADHNEQFF.

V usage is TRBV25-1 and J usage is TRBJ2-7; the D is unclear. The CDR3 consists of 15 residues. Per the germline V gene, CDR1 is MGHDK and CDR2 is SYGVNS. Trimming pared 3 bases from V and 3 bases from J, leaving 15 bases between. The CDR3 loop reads CASSDRPRVYYEQYF. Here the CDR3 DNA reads TGTGCCAGCAGTGATCGACCTAGGGTGTACTACGAGCAGTACTTC.

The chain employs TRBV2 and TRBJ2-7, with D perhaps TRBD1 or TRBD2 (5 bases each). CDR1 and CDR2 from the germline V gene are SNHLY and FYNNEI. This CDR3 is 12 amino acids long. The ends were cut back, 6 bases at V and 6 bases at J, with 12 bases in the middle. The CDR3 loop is CASRGDLVEQYF. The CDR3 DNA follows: TGTGCCAGCAGGGGGGACCTGGTCGAGCAGTACTTC.

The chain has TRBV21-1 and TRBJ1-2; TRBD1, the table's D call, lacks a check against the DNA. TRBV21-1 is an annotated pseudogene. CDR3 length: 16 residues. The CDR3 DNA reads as TGTGCCAGCAGCAAACGACAGAGACCAGCTAACTATGGCTACACCTTC. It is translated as CASSKRQRPANYGYTF.

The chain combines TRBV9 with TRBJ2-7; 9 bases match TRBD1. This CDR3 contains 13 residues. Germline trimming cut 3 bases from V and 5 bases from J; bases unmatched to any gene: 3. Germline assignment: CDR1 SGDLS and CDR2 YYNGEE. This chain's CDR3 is CASSAGTGNEQYF. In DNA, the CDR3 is TGTGCCAGCAGCGCCGGGACAGGGAACGAGCAGTACTTC.

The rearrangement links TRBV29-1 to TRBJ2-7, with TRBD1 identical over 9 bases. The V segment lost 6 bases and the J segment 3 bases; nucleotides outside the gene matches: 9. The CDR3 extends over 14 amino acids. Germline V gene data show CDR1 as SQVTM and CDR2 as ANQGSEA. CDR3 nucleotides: TGCAGCGTGGGGAGACCGGGACAGGGCTACGAGCAGTACTTC. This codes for CSVGRPGQGYEQYF.

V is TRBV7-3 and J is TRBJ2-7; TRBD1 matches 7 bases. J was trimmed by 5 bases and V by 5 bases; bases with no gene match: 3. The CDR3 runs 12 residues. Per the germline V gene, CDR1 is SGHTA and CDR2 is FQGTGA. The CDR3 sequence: CASSQDRDEQYF. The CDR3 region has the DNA TGTGCCAGCAGCCAAGACAGGGACGAGCAGTACTTC.

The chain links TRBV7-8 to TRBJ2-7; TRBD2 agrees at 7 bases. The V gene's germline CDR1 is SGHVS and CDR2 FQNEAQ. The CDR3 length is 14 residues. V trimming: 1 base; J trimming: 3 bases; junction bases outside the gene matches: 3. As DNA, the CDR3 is TGTGCCAGCAGCTTAGGCGCTAGCGGCTACGAGCAGTACTTC. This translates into CASSLGASGYEQYF.

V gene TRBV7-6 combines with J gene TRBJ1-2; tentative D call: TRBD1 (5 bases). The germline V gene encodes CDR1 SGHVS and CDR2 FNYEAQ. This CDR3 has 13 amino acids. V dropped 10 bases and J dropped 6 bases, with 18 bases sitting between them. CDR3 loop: CATNGGLRDGYTF. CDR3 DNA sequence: TGTGCCACAAATGGGGGTCTTCGTGATGGCTACACCTTC.

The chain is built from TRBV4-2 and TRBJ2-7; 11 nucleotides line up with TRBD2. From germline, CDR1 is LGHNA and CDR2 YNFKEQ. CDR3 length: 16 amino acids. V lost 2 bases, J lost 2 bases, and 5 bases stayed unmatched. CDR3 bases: TGTGCCAGCAGCCAACTCCCTAGCGGGGGGACCTACGAGCAGTACTTC. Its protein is CASSQLPSGGTYEQYF.

This CDR3 is CASSLEGGSYEQYF. CDR3 coding DNA: TGTGCCAGCAGCTTAGAGGGGGGGTCCTACGAGCAGTACTTC. This chain links TRBV11-2 with TRBJ2-7; 7 nucleotides match TRBD2. CDR3 length equals 14 residues. Trimming cost V 0 bases and J 1 base; bases outside gene matches: 0. Germline lookup yields CDR1 SGHAT and CDR2 FQNNGV.

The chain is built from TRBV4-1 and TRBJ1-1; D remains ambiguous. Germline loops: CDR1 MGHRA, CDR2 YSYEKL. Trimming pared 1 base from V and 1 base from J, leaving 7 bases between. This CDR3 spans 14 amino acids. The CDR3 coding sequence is TGCGCCAGCAGCCAAGTCGCAGGGAACACTGAAGCTTTCTTT. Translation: CASSQVAGNTEAFF.

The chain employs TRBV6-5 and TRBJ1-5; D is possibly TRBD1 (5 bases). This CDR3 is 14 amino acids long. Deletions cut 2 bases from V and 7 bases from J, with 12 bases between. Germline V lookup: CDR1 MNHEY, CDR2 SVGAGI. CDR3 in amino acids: CASSYGGGGQPQHF. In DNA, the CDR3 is TGTGCCAGCAGTTACGGGGGAGGCGGACAGCCCCAGCATTTT.

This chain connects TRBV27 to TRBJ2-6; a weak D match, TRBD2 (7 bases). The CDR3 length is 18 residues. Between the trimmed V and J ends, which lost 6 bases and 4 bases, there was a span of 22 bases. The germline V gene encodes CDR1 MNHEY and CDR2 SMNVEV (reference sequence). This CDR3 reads CASSPPGLRGAGANVLTF. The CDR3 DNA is TGTGCCAGCAGCCCACCGGGACTAAGGGGGGCCGGGGCCAACGTCCTGACTTTC.

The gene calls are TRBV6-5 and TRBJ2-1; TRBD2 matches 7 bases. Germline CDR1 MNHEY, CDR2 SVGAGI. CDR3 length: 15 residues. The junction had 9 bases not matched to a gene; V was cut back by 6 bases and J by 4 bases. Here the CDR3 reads CASRQERGSYNEQFF. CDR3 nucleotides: TGTGCCAGCAGGCAAGAGCGGGGATCTTACAATGAGCAGTTCTTC.

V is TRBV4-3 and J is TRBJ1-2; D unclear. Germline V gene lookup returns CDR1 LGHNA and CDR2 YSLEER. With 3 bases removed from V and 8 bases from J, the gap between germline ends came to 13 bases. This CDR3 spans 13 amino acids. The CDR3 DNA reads TGCGCCAGCAGCCAGACGGATCTAGGGGGCTACACCTTC. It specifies CASSQTDLGGYTF.